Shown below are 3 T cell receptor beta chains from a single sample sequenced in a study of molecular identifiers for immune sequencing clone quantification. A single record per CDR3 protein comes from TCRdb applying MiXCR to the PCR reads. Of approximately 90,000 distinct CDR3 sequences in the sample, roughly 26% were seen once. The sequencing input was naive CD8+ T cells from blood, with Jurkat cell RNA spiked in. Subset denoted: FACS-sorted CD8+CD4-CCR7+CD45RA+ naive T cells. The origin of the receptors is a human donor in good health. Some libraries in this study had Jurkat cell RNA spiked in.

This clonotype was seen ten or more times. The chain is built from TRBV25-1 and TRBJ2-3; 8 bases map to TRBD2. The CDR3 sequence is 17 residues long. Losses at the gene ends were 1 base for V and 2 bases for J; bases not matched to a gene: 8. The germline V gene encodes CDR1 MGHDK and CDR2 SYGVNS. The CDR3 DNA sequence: TGTGCCAGCAGTGAATGGGTAGCGGGGAGGATCACAGATACGCAGTATTTT. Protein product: CASSEWVAGRITDTQYF.

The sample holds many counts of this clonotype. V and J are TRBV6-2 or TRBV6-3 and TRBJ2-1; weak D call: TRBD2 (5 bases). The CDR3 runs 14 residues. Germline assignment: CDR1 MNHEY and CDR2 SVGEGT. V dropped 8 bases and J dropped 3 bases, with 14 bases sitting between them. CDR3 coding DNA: TGTGCCAGCGCTACTAGTTTAGACTACAATGAGCAGTTCTTC. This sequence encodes CASATSLDYNEQFF.

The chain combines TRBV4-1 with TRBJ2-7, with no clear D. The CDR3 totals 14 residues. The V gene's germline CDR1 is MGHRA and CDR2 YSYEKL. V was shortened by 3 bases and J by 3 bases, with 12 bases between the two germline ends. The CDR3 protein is CASSHMERNYEQYF. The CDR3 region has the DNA TGCGCCAGCAGCCATATGGAGCGAAACTACGAGCAGTACTTC.